A single sample is the source of the 5 T cell receptor beta chains below, sequenced in a study of regulatory T cells in long-lasting Graves disease. The time point denotes: persistent/refractory GD, antithyroid drugs over 5 years with positive TRAb. Extracted RNA from PBMCs served as the source of the TCR library. HTBI primers from iRepertoire and Arm-PCR of CDR3 regions yielded the TCR beta libraries. TCRdb analysed the multiplex PCR reads with MiXCR anew, one entry per CDR3 protein. The repertoire holds hundreds of thousands of distinct CDR3 sequences, with around 21% as singletons. Specimen: peripheral blood mononuclear cells (PBMCs), collected when the disease was refractory, from a patient treated with antithyroid drugs. The receptors were gathered from a female donor with Graves disease.

The chain combines TRBV20-1 with TRBJ2-7; the D gene is possibly TRBD2 (6 bases). Germline-derived CDR1 and CDR2 are DFQATT and SNEGSKA (reference sequence). The CDR3 is 14 amino acids. V was clipped by 5 bases and J by 9 bases, with 23 bases between them. The CDR3 region is CSAHTGAYDWVQYF. DNA for the CDR3: TGCAGTGCTCACACGGGAGCCTACGATTGGGTGCAGTACTTC.

This clonotype was recorded at least ten times. The gene calls are TRBV12-3 or TRBV12-4 and TRBJ1-2, with D uncertain. Between the trimmed V and J ends, which lost 10 bases and 2 bases, there was a span of 14 bases. The CDR3 spans 13 residues. CDR3 in amino acids: CANRKGLNYGYTF. The CDR3 DNA reads as TGTGCCAACCGGAAGGGATTGAACTATGGCTACACCTTC.

The chain combines TRBV7-3 with TRBJ2-7; D is possibly TRBD1 (5 bases). CDR1 is SGHTA, CDR2 FQGTGA, per germline. CDR3 length: 13 residues. Deletions cut 5 bases from V and 6 bases from J, with 14 bases between. DNA for the CDR3: TGTGCCAGCAGCCCGTCGCCAGGGTTCGAGCAGTACTTC. It is translated as CASSPSPGFEQYF.

At least ten counts were recorded for this clonotype. The chain joins TRBV28 to TRBJ1-1; unclear D gene. This CDR3 contains 11 residues. From germline, CDR1 is MDHEN and CDR2 SYDVKM. Trimming shortened V by 7 bases and J by 1 base, and 4 bases separated the two germline ends. The CDR3 DNA follows: TGTGCCAGCATCCAGAACACTGAAGCTTTCTTT. It translates to CASIQNTEAFF.

About this clonotype: It may be a read error: a sequence one base away is much more abundant. This rearrangement joins TRBV7-9 to TRBJ2-5; a possible D gene is TRBD1 (5 bases). Germline V CDR1 and CDR2: SEHNR, FQNEAQ (reference sequence). This CDR3 spans 13 amino acids. CDR3 coding DNA: TGTGCCACGGGTCGGACAAGCCAAGGGACCCAGTACTTC. As protein: CATGRTSQGTQYF.